This TCR beta chain was observed in a study of OX40 agonist ivuxolimab in advanced cancers. Looking at the study overall: Patients undergoing dose escalation presented with hepatocellular carcinoma, melanoma, renal cell or head and neck cancer. From roughly 20 to 79 years was the age range, with a mean of around 54 years, and roughly 83% were male.

The data were produced by immunoSEQ multiplex PCR, yet TCRdb's version contains in-frame clones alone and is incomplete. The profile shows 7,200 or so clones, 65% to 75% of them singletons. This clone was seen a few times. Its antigen is still unknown. Per germline, CDR1 LNHDA and CDR2 SQIVND (reference sequence). V was clipped by 8 bases and J by 3 bases, with 7 bases between them. This CDR3 has 11 amino acids. Study findings and constraints: Some of the lowest clonal expansion was seen in partial responders at 0.1-3.0 mg/kg. There was clonal expansion of CD4+ and CD8+ blood T cells by week 6 at 0.1 to 3.0 mg/kg.

The chain recombines TRBV19 with TRBJ1-1; D is undetermined. The TCR originated in an adult with an advanced solid tumor such as melanoma, head and neck, liver or kidney cancer. Here the sequenced sample was CD4+ or CD8+ T cells sorted from blood, taken in a trial of the OX40 agonist ivuxolimab. DNA of the CDR3: TGTGCCAGTCTTAGGCACACTGAAGCTTTCTTT. Translation: CASLRHTEAFF.